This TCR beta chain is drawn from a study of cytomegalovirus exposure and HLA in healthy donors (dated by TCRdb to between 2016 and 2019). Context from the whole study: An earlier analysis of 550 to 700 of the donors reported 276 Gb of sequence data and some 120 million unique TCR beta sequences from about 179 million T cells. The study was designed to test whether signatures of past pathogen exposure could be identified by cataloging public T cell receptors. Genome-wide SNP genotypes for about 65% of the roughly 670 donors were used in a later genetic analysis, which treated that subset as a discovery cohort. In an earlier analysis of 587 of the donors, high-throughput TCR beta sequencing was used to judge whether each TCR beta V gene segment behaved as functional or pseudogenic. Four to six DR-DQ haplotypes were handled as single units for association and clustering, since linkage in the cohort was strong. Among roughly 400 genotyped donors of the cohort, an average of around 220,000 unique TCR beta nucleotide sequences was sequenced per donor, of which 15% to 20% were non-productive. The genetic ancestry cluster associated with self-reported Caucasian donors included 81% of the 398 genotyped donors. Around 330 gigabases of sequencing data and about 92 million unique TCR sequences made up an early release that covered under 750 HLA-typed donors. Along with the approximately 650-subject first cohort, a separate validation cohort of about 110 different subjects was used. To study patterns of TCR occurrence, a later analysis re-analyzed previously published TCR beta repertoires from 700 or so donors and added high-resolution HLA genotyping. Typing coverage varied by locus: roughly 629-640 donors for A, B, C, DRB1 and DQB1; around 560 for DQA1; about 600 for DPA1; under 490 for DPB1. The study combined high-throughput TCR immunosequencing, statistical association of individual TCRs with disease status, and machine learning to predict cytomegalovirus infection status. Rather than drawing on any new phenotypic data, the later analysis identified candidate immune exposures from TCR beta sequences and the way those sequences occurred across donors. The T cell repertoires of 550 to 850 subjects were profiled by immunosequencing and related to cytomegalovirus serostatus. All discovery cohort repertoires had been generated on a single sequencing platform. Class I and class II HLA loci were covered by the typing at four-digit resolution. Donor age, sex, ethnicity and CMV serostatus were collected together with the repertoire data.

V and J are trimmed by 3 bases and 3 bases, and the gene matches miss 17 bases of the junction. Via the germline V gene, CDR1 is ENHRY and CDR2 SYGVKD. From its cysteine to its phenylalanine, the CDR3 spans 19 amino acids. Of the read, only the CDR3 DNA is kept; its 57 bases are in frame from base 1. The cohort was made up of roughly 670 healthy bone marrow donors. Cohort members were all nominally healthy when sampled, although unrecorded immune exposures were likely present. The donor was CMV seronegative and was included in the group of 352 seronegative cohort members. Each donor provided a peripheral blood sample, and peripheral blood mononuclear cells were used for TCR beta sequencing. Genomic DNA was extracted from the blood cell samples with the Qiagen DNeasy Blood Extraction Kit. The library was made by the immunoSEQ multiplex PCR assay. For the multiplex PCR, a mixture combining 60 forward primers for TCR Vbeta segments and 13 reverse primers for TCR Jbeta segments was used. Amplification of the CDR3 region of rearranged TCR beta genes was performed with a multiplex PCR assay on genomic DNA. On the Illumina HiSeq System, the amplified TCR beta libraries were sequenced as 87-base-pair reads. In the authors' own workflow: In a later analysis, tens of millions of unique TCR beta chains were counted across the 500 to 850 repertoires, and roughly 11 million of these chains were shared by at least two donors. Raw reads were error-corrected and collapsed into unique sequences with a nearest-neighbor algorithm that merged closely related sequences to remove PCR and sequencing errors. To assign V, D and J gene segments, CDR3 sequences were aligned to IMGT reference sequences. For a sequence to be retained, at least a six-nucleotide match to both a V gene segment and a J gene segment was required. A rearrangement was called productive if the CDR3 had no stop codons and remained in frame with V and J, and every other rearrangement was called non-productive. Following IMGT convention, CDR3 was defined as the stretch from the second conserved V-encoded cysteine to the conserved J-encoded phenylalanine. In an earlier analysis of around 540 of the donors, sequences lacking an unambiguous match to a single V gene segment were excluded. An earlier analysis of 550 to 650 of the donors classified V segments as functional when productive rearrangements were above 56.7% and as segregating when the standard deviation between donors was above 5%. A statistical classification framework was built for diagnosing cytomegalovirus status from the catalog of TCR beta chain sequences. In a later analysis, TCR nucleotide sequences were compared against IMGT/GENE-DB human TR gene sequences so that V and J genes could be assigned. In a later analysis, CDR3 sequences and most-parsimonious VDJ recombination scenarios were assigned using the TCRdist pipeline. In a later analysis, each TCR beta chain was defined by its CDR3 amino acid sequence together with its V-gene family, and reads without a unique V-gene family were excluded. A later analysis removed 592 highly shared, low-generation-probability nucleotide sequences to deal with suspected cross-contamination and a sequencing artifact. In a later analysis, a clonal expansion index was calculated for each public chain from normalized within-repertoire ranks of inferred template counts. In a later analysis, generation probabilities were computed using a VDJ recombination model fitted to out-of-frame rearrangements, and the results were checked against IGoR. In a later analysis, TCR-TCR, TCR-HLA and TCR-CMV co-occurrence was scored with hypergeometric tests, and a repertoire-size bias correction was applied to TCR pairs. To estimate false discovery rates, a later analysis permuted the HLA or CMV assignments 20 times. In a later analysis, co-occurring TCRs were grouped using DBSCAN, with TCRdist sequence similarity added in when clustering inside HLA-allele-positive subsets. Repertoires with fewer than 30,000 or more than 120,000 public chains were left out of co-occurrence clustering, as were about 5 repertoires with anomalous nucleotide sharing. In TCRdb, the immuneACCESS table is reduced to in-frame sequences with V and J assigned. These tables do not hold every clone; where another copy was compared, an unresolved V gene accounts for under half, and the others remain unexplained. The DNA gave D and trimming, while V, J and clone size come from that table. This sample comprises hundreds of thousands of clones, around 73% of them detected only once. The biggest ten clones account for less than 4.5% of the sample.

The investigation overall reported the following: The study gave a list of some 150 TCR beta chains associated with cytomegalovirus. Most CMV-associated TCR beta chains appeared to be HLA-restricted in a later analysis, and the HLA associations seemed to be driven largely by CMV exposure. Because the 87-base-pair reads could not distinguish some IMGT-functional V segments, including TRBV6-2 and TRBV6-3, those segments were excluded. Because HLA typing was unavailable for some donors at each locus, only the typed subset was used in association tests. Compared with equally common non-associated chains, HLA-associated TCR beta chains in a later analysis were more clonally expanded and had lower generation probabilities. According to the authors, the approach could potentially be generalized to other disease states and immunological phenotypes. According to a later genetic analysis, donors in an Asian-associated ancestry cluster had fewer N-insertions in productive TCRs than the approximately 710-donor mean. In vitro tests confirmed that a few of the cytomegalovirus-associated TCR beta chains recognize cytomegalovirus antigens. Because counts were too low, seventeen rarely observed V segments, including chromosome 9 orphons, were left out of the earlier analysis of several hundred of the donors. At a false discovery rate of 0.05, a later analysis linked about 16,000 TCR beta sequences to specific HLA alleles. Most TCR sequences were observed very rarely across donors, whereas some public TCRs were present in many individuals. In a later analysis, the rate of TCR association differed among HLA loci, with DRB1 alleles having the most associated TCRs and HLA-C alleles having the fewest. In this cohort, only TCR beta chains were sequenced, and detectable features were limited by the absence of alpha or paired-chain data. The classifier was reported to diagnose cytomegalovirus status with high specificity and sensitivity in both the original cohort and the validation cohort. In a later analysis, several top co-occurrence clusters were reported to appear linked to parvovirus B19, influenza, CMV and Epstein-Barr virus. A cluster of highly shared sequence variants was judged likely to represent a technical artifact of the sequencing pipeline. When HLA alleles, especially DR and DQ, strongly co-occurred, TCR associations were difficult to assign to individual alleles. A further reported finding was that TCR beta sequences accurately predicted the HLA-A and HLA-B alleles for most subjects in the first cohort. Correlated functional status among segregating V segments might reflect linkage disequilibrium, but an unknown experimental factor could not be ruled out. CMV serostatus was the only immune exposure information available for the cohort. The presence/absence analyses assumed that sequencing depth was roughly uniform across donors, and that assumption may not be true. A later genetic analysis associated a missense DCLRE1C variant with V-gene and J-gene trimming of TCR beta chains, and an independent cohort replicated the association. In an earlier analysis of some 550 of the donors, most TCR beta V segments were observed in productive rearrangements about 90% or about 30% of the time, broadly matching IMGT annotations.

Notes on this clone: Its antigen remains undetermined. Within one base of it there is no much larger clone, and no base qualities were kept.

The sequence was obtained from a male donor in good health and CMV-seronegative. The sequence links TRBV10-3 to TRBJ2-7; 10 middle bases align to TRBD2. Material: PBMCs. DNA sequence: TGTGCCATCAGTGAAGGTTCAGGCGAGAGCGGGAGGGTTTTCTACGAGCAGTACTTC. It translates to CAISEGSGESGRVFYEQYF.